A single TCR beta chain is shown here with its context. Antigen unknown. This sample is part of a study of T-cell reconstitution after alpha-beta-depleted transplantation in children. Study-wide points: It was newly produced T cells that mostly accounted for T-cell counts and diversity one year after transplant.

The CDR3 extends over 12 amino acids. Germline lookup yields CDR1 MNHEY and CDR2 SVGAGI. V shed 6 bases and J shed 6 bases, with 10 bases lying between them. Unique molecular identifiers featured in how the TCRbeta library was prepared. TCRdb passed the PCR reads through MiXCR, listing each CDR3 protein once. The repertoire consists of 450,000 to 700,000 distinct CDR3 sequences, with over 25% occurring once and the leading ten covering under 45%. The TCR originated in a boy under three years old with Wiskott-Aldrich syndrome, due to receive a stem cell transplant. The J gene is TRBJ2-3, the V gene TRBV6-5; D remains unclear. The sequencing here drew on PBMCs, taken before TCRalphabeta/CD19-depleted stem cell transplant. The CDR3 reads CASRSKADTQYF. For the CDR3, the DNA is TGTGCCAGCAGATCCAAAGCTGATACGCAGTATTTT.